The sequence of this T cell receptor beta chain was determined in a study of T cells after yellow fever vaccination. Study-wide results and caveats: Booster samples showed a return of most primary-vaccination clones (approximately 96% CD4, about 88% CD8).

The study made its TCR cDNA through 5'RACE template switching. That step introduced a universal primer site along with UMIs. TCRdb called the 5' RACE reads again in MiXCR, with one record for every CDR3 protein. The sample lists around 590,000 distinct CDR3 sequences; 10% to 15% were seen once. Per the germline V gene, CDR1 is DFQATT and CDR2 is SNEGSKA (reference sequence). The V and J ends lost 3 bases and 0 bases respectively, with 18 bases between them. This CDR3 has 16 amino acids. This clonotype was detected only a few times. Its specificity is unknown. The chain recombines TRBV20-1 with TRBJ2-7; D possibly matches TRBD1 or TRBD2 (5 bases each). This specimen was PBMCs, taken on the day of the yellow fever booster vaccination. The sequence was collected from a young man who received the YFV17D yellow fever vaccine. CDR3 bases: TGCAGTGCTAGCAGGATCGGGGCCGATAGCTCCTACGAGCAGTACTTC. It encodes CSASRIGADSSYEQYF.